These 30 T cell receptor beta chains originate from one sample sequenced in a study of blood T cells in healthy people across ages. Through a sample-barcoded 5' primer and a J-beta primer mix, a second PCR was run for about 6 to 12 cycles. MiXCR was run by TCRdb on the 5' RACE reads, yielding one entry per CDR3 protein. Here the sample spans hundreds of thousands of distinct CDR3 sequences, around 43% being singletons. The source material was blood. The receptors here all came from a man in his 60s in good health.

This clonotype was seen only a few times. The chain employs TRBV12-3 or TRBV12-4 and TRBJ1-5; a weak D match, TRBD1 (5 bases). The CDR3 consists of 14 residues. V gave up 7 bases and J gave up 1 base, with 11 bases separating them. The CDR3 protein is CASTQGNSNQPQHF. CDR3 bases: TGTGCCAGCACCCAGGGAAACAGCAATCAGCCCCAGCATTTT.

The J gene is TRBJ2-3, the V gene TRBV5-1; a weak D match, TRBD2 (6 bases). The ends were cut back, 5 bases at V and 3 bases at J, with 19 bases in the middle. Germline V lookup: CDR1 SGHRS, CDR2 YFSETQ. This CDR3 has 16 amino acids. CDR3 protein: CASRNLGGDGTDTQYF. Here the CDR3 DNA reads TGCGCCAGCAGGAACTTGGGCGGGGATGGAACAGATACGCAGTATTTT.

The chain carries TRBV29-1 and TRBJ1-1; TRBD1 might be the D (6 bases). Germline V gene data show CDR1 as SQVTM and CDR2 as ANQGSEA. The length of the CDR3 is 14 residues. Trimming left V 8 bases short and J 5 bases short, with 21 bases between. CDR3 sequence: CSSAVGGPRTEAFF. The CDR3, as DNA: TGCAGCTCAGCCGTAGGGGGGCCACGGACTGAAGCTTTCTTT.

This clonotype was found once. This chain links TRBV20-1 with TRBJ1-1, with D possibly being TRBD1 (5 bases). V shed 5 bases and J shed 1 base, with 17 bases lying between them. Germline CDR1 and CDR2: DFQATT and SNEGSKA (reference sequence). The CDR3 covers 15 residues. CDR3 residues: CSAFDRLGRNTEAFF. CDR3 bases: TGCAGTGCTTTCGACAGACTAGGGAGGAACACTGAAGCTTTCTTT.

The table lists this clonotype with a count of one. The V gene is TRBV5-1, the J gene TRBJ1-2; unclear D gene. The V and J ends lost 4 bases and 1 base respectively, with 8 bases between them. From germline, CDR1 is SGHRS and CDR2 YFSETQ. The CDR3 is 13 amino acids. The CDR3 is CASSMDGNYGYTF. CDR3 nucleotide sequence: TGCGCCAGCAGCATGGACGGTAACTATGGCTACACCTTC.

This chain connects TRBV7-2 to TRBJ2-1; 7 bases fit TRBD2. V dropped 4 bases and J dropped 5; count of bases not matched to a gene: 8. The CDR3 is 15 amino acids. Germline V gene sequence: CDR1 SGHTA, CDR2 FQGNSA. The CDR3 coding sequence is TGTGCCAGCAGCTCGGAGAGAGCGGGGCACAATGAGCAGTTCTTC. Translating gives CASSSERAGHNEQFF. The whole variable domain, remainder taken from reference TRBV7-2 and TRBJ2-1, is GAGVSQSPSNKVTEKGKDVELRCDPISGHTALYWYRQSLGQGLEFLIYFQGNSAPDKSGLPSDRFSAERTGGSVSTLTIQRTQQEDSAVYLCASSSERAGHNEQFFGPGTRLTVL.

V gene TRBV30 combines with J gene TRBJ1-6; D call uncertain. The V gene lost 4 bases and the J gene lost 7 bases, with 8 bases spanning the gap. The germline V gene encodes CDR1 GTSNPN and CDR2 SVGIG (reference sequence). The CDR3 runs to 12 residues. The CDR3: CAWNEGNSPLHF. DNA for the CDR3: TGTGCCTGGAATGAAGGGAATTCACCCCTCCACTTT.

This clonotype was recorded a few times. The rearrangement uses TRBV3-1 and TRBJ2-7; D may match TRBD1 or TRBD2 (5 bases each). The V and J ends lost 1 base and 2 bases respectively, with 18 bases between them. The CDR3 totals 17 residues. Germline-derived CDR1 and CDR2 are LGHDT and YNNKEL (reference sequence). The CDR3 DNA sequence: TGTGCCAGCAGCCAAGCGAGAGGGGACCCTCGTCCCTACGAGCAGTACTTC. Protein: CASSQARGDPRPYEQYF.

This clonotype was counted only a few times. The CDR3 DNA is TGTGCCAGCAGCCGGGGGGGACAGGTATACGAGCAGTACTTC. Amino acids: CASSRGGQVYEQYF. V gene TRBV7-2 combines with J gene TRBJ2-7, with D perhaps matching TRBD1 or TRBD2 (8 bases each). From germline, CDR1 is SGHTA and CDR2 FQGNSA. Trimming removed 5 bases at V and 4 bases at J, with 15 bases between. This CDR3 spans 14 amino acids.

This rearrangement joins TRBV29-1 to TRBJ2-4, with 8 bases that match TRBD2. V dropped 4 bases and J dropped 1; count of bases not matched to a gene: 18. Germline-derived CDR1 and CDR2 are SQVTM and ANQGSEA. The CDR3 totals 19 residues. The CDR3 loop reads CSVGAGGGITLWAKNIQYF. Here the CDR3 DNA reads TGCAGCGTTGGGGCCGGGGGGGGAATTACACTCTGGGCCAAAAACATTCAGTACTTC.

This clonotype was observed many times. This chain uses TRBV4-3 with TRBJ2-1, with D possibly matching TRBD2 (6 bases). The length of the CDR3 is 16 residues. Trimming shortened V by 1 base and J by 4 bases, and 14 bases separated the two germline ends. Germline V gene sequence: CDR1 LGHNA, CDR2 YSLEER. CDR3 coding DNA: TGCGCCAGCAGCCAAGGGGCTCGACTAGGATACAATGAGCAGTTCTTC. This codes for CASSQGARLGYNEQFF.

In its sample, this clonotype was seen a few times. The chain is built from TRBV24-1 and TRBJ1-5, with D unresolved. Germline CDR1 and CDR2: KGHDR and SFDVKD. This CDR3 spans 13 amino acids. Trimming pared 4 bases from V and 0 bases from J, leaving 3 bases between. This CDR3 reads CATSDHSNQPQHF. Written as DNA, the CDR3 is TGTGCCACCAGTGACCATAGCAATCAGCCCCAGCATTTT.

The chain is built from TRBV4-3 and TRBJ2-7; 10 bases fit TRBD2. The CDR3 runs to 15 residues. Germline V gives CDR1 LGHNA, CDR2 YSLEER. The V gene end was trimmed by 1 base and the J gene end by 7 bases; junction bases not matched to a gene: 7. CDR3 loop: CASSQASGGKNEQYF. CDR3 bases: TGCGCCAGCAGCCAAGCTAGCGGGGGAAAGAATGAGCAGTACTTC.

This clonotype has only a few counts. This chain uses TRBV20-1 with TRBJ2-7; no reliable D call. V was trimmed by 0 bases and J by 7 bases, leaving 10 bases between them. Per germline, CDR1 DFQATT and CDR2 SNEGSKA (reference sequence). This CDR3 contains 12 residues. CDR3 nucleotide sequence: TGCAGTGCTAGAGATGGAACAAAAGAGCAGTACTTC. The encoded protein is CSARDGTKEQYF.

V is TRBV4-3 and J is TRBJ2-7; 7 nucleotides match TRBD1. The germline gives CDR1 LGHNA, CDR2 YSLEER. The CDR3 is made up of 16 amino acids. Losses at the gene ends were 4 bases for V and 0 bases for J; bases not matched to a gene: 9. The CDR3 DNA sequence: TGCGCCAGCAGCCCGGGACAGCCCATGAGCTCCTACGAGCAGTACTTC. As protein: CASSPGQPMSSYEQYF.

Only a few counts were recorded for this clonotype. The chain carries TRBV5-6 and TRBJ2-5; no clear D gene. Germline V CDR1 and CDR2: SGHDT, YYEEEE. This CDR3 contains 12 residues. The germline V and J ends were trimmed by 5 bases and 4 bases, with 9 bases remaining between them. CDR3 protein: CASRSASETQYF. The DNA for the CDR3 is TGTGCCAGCAGGTCCGCTTCAGAGACCCAGTACTTC.

This clonotype was seen only a few times. The V gene is TRBV6-5, the J gene TRBJ1-6; 10 nucleotides align to TRBD1. Germline V gives CDR1 MNHEY, CDR2 SVGAGI. The V and J ends lost 2 bases and 9 bases, in that order; junction bases with no gene match: 4. The CDR3 is 15 amino acids. This CDR3 is CASSYGGQGFSPLHF. Written as DNA, the CDR3 is TGTGCCAGCAGTTACGGGGGACAGGGGTTTTCACCCCTCCACTTT.

The chain recombines TRBV7-2 with TRBJ1-2; 9 bases fit TRBD1. Germline V CDR1 and CDR2: SGHTA, FQGNSA. The CDR3 spans 15 residues. The trim removed 5 bases at V and 4 bases at J, leaving 8 bases unmatched. CDR3 in DNA: TGTGCCAGCAGCACCGGGACAGGGATCATCTATGGCTACACCTTC. This encodes CASSTGTGIIYGYTF.

As to this clonotype: This sequence may be a read error, since a much larger clone differs from it by one base. V gene TRBV7-2 combines with J gene TRBJ1-2; D ambiguous. V dropped 3 bases and J dropped 3 bases, with 8 bases sitting between them. The CDR3 loop spans 13 amino acids. The germline gives CDR1 SGHTA, CDR2 FQGNSA. DNA for the CDR3: TGTGCCAGCAGCTTGGAAGGGTACTATGGCTACACCTTC. Translated, it gives CASSLEGYYGYTF.

In this sample, this clonotype turned up a few times. The genes are TRBV7-2 and TRBJ2-6; tentatively, D is TRBD2 (6 bases). The CDR3 totals 15 residues. Germline assignment: CDR1 SGHTA and CDR2 FQGNSA. With 5 bases removed from V and 4 bases from J, the gap between germline ends came to 12 bases. CDR3 amino acids: CASSHGGMGANVLTF. As DNA, the CDR3 is TGTGCCAGCAGCCATGGAGGGATGGGGGCCAACGTCCTGACTTTC.

This clonotype turned up a few times. V gene TRBV9 combines with J gene TRBJ2-1; 13 nucleotides line up with TRBD2. Germline loops: CDR1 SGDLS, CDR2 YYNGEE. The J segment lost 10 bases and the V segment lost 3 bases, leaving 19 bases of the junction unmatched. The CDR3 extends over 19 amino acids. The CDR3 sequence is CASSAQSALAGGRGGEQFF. The CDR3 DNA reads TGTGCCAGCAGCGCACAATCAGCACTAGCGGGGGGGCGAGGGGGGGAGCAGTTCTTC.

Note on this clonotype: A much larger clone differs from this one at a single base, so this may be a read error. J is TRBJ2-5 and V is TRBV7-2; D unclear. This CDR3 comprises 13 residues. CDR1 SGHTA and CDR2 FQGNSA come from the germline V gene. V was pared by 0 bases and J by 6 bases, with 8 bases between. The CDR3 DNA reads as TGTGCCAGCAGCTTAGCCTACGAGAAGACCCAGTACTTC. Translating it yields CASSLAYEKTQYF.

This rearrangement joins TRBV7-2 to TRBJ1-1; D perhaps matches TRBD1 (6 bases). The CDR3 is 13 residues long. Between the trimmed V and J ends, which lost 5 bases and 8 bases, there was a span of 15 bases. Looked up from germline, CDR1 is SGHTA and CDR2 is FQGNSA. CDR3 nucleotides: TGTGCCAGCAGCGAAACAGGGCCGGTGGAAGCTTTCTTT. This encodes CASSETGPVEAFF.

This clonotype came up a few times. The rearrangement links TRBV3-1 to TRBJ2-4; TRBD2 is a possible D gene (7 bases). The CDR3 spans 14 residues. Trimming shortened V by 1 base and J by 6 bases, and 10 bases separated the two germline ends. Germline loops: CDR1 LGHDT, CDR2 YNNKEL (reference sequence). CDR3 sequence reads: CASSQAGGRNIQYF. CDR3 DNA: TGTGCCAGCAGCCAAGCGGGGGGCCGAAACATTCAGTACTTC.

The V and J genes are TRBV6-5 and TRBJ2-5; D gene ambiguous. Germline loops: CDR1 MNHEY, CDR2 SVGAGI. V shed 8 bases and J shed 5 bases, with 12 bases lying between them. This CDR3 is built from 12 residues. For the CDR3, the DNA is TGTGCCAGCGGCCGGGCCAGGGAGACCCAGTACTTC. It encodes CASGRARETQYF.

The CDR3: CASAQGVKYEKLFF. CDR3 nucleotide sequence: TGTGCCAGCGCACAGGGGGTGAAATATGAAAAACTGTTTTTT. V usage is TRBV28 and J usage is TRBJ1-4; 8 bases are a match to TRBD1. The CDR3 length is 14 residues. The J segment lost 6 bases and the V segment lost 8 bases, leaving 8 bases of the junction unmatched. Germline loops: CDR1 MDHEN, CDR2 SYDVKM.

This clonotype was recorded a few times. The chain recombines TRBV3-1 with TRBJ2-4, with TRBD2 identical over 7 bases. This CDR3 contains 12 residues. With V trimmed by 7 bases and J by 13 bases, 10 bases remained unmatched. The germline V gene has CDR1 LGHDT and CDR2 YNNKEL (reference sequence). This chain's CDR3 is CASTSTRGEQYF. The CDR3 nucleotides are TGTGCCAGCACCTCGACTCGGGGGGAGCAGTACTTC.

V usage is TRBV27 and J usage is TRBJ1-1; 7 bases line up with TRBD1. This CDR3 spans 16 amino acids. The junction had 8 bases not matched to a gene; V was cut back by 1 base and J by 3 bases. Germline V CDR1 and CDR2: MNHEY, SMNVEV (reference sequence). The CDR3 is CASSLWVTGTDTEAFF. CDR3 sequence (DNA): TGTGCCAGCAGTTTATGGGTGACAGGGACGGACACTGAAGCTTTCTTT.

The J gene is TRBJ2-4, the V gene TRBV12-3 or TRBV12-4; D might be TRBD2 (7 bases). The J call may be in error: the DNA end matches TRBJ2-7 better. CDR3 size: 13 residues. Here the CDR3 reads CASSFRGAHEQYF. In DNA form, the CDR3 reads TGTGCCAGCAGTTTTCGGGGGGCACACGAGCAGTACTTC.

The chain joins TRBV4-1 to TRBJ1-5; D not resolved. V lost 4 bases to trimming and J lost 2 bases, with 12 bases between them. Germline V gene sequence: CDR1 MGHRA, CDR2 YSYEKL. This CDR3 has 15 amino acids. The CDR3 is CASSPRAWGNQPQHF. The CDR3 nucleotides are TGCGCCAGCAGCCCACGGGCTTGGGGCAATCAGCCCCAGCATTTT.